The 5 T cell receptor beta chains in this list originate from one sample, sequenced in a study of CD8+ T cells in alopecia areata (dated by TCRdb to 2016 to 2019). The library was made by the immunoSEQ multiplex PCR assay. For TCR sequencing, RNA was extracted from every sample and reverse transcribed into cDNA to serve as template. TCRdb carries this immuneACCESS record with in-frame sequences only. Its versions omit some clonotypes, under half of them owing to an unresolved V gene in the studies checked, with the rest unexplained. This sample gives some 130,000 clones in total; about 50% of them show up just once. Roughly 0.5% of the sample lies in the top ten. The time point label of this sample denotes: about 4 weeks on oral tofacitinib. What the treatment or condition label conveys for this sample: oral pan-JAK inhibitor, 5-10 mg twice daily. Specimen: CD4+ T cells sorted from blood, collected at week 4, from a patient treated with tofacitinib. The receptors stem from a human donor with alopecia areata.

This sequence joins TRBV6-1 and TRBJ2-5; 9 bases are shared with TRBD2. Germline V gene sequence: CDR1 MNHNS, CDR2 SASEGT. With 1 base clipped from V and 3 bases from J, the junction kept 9 bases outside the gene matches. This CDR3 contains 17 residues. The CDR3 here is CASSEGPSGNPKETQYF. The CDR3, as DNA: TGTGCCAGCAGTGAAGGCCCTAGCGGGAACCCCAAAGAGACCCAGTACTTC.

In its sample, this clone was seen a few times. This sequence joins TRBV30 and TRBJ1-6, with D tentatively TRBD1 (6 bases). Trimming took 0 bases from V and 12 from J, leaving 12 bases between them. The CDR3 covers 13 residues. CDR1 is GTSNPN, CDR2 SVGIG, per germline (reference sequence). CDR3 in DNA: TGTGCCTGGAGTGTACACAGGGCCGAACCCCTCCACTTT. Translation gives CAWSVHRAEPLHF.

This clone came up a few times. The CDR3 DNA is TGTGCCAGCTCACCAACGGACCAAGAGACCCAGTACTTC. Amino acids: CASSPTDQETQYF. The chain links TRBV18 to TRBJ2-5; D remains ambiguous. Germline CDR1 is KGHSH and CDR2 is LQKENI. Trimming removed 2 bases at V and 0 bases at J, with 4 bases between. This CDR3 has 13 amino acids.

This clone was picked up a small number of times. The gene calls are TRBV9 and TRBJ2-7; TRBD1 agrees at 8 bases. Germline V gene data show CDR1 as SGDLS and CDR2 as YYNGEE. This CDR3 region has 16 residues. V dropped 3 bases and J dropped 0; count of bases not matched to a gene: 8. This chain's CDR3 is CASSAMDREPSYEQYF. The CDR3 bases are TGTGCCAGCAGCGCTATGGACAGGGAGCCCTCCTACGAGCAGTACTTC.

This rearrangement joins TRBV5-6 to TRBJ1-1; the D is unclear. The V gene lost 4 bases and the J gene lost 11 bases, with 15 bases spanning the gap. This CDR3 is 12 amino acids long. Per germline, CDR1 SGHDT and CDR2 YYEEEE. CDR3 sequence (DNA): TGTGCCAGCAGCGGGGTAAGCCAGTTGGCTTTCTTT. It encodes CASSGVSQLAFF.